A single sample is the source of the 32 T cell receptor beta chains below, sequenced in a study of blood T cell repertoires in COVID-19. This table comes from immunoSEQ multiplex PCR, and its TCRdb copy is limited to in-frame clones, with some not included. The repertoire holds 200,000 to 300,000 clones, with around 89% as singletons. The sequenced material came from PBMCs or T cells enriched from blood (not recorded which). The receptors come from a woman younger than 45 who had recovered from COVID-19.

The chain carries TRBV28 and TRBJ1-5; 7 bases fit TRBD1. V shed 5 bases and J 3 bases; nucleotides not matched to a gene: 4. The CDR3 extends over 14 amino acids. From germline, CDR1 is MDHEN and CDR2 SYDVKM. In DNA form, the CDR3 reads TGTGCCAGCAGTGTGGGACAGCCCAATCAGCCCCAGCATTTT. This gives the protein CASSVGQPNQPQHF.

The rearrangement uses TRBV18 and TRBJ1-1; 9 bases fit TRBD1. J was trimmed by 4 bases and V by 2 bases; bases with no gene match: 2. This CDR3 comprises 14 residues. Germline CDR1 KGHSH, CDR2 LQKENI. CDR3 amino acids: CASSPETGGTEAFF. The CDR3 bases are TGTGCCAGCTCACCAGAGACAGGGGGCACTGAAGCTTTCTTT.

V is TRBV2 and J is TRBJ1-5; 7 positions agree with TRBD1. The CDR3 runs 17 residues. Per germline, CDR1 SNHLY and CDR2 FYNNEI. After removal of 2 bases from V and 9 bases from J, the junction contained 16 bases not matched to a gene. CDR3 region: CASSERRPDRSGRPQHF. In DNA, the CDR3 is TGTGCCAGCAGTGAAAGGCGTCCGGACAGGTCGGGTCGGCCCCAGCATTTT.

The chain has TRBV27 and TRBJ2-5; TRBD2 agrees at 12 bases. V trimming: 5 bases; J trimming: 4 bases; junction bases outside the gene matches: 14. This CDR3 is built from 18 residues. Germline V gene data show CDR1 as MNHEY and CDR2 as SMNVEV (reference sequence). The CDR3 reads CASSPFLAGGPSGETQYF. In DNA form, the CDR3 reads TGTGCCAGCAGTCCTTTTCTAGCGGGAGGGCCCTCCGGAGAGACCCAGTACTTC.

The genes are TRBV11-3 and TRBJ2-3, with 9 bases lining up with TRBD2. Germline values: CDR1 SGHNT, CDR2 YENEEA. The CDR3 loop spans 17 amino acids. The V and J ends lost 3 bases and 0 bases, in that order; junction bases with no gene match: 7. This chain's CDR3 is CASSLGTSSSSTDTQYF. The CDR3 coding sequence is TGTGCCAGCAGCTTGGGGACTAGCAGCTCTAGCACAGATACGCAGTATTTT.

The CDR3 region is CASSAGVTGELFF. In DNA, the CDR3 is TGTGCCAGCAGCGCAGGGGTCACCGGGGAGCTGTTTTTT. The rearrangement uses TRBV9 and TRBJ2-2; a weak D match, TRBD1 (6 bases). Germline V gives CDR1 SGDLS, CDR2 YYNGEE. V gave up 3 bases and J gave up 4 bases, with 7 bases separating them. There are 13 residues in the CDR3.

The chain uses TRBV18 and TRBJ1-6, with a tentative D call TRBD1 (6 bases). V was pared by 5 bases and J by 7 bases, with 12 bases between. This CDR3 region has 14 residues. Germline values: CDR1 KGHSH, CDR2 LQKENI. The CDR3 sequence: CASSRQETNSPLHF. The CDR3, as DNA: TGTGCCAGCTCAAGACAGGAAACAAATTCACCCCTCCACTTT.

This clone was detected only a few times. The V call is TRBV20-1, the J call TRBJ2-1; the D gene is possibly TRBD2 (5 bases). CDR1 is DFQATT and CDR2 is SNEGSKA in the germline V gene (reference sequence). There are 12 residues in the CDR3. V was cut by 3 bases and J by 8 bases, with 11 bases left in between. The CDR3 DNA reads TGCAGTGCTAGTAGACTATCCCATGAGCAGTTCTTC. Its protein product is CSASRLSHEQFF.

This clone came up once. CDR3 DNA: TGTGCCAGCAGCCAAGATCGAAGGACTACCTTAGGGAATGAGCAGTTCTTC. This encodes CASSQDRRTTLGNEQFF. The J gene is TRBJ2-1, the V gene TRBV4-2; TRBD2 is a possible D gene (6 bases). The germline V gene has CDR1 LGHNA and CDR2 YNFKEQ. The CDR3 has 17 residues. With 0 bases removed from V and 7 bases from J, the gap between germline ends came to 19 bases.

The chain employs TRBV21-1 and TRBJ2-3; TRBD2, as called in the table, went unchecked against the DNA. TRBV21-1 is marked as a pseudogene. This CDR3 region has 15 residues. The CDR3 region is CASSTGLASTDTQYF. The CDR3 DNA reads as TGTGCCAGCAGCACGGGACTAGCCAGCACAGATACGCAGTATTTT.

The CDR3 reads CATSDPGETDQPQHF. In DNA, the CDR3 is TGTGCCACCAGTGACCCTGGAGAGACAGATCAGCCCCAGCATTTT. This chain links TRBV24-1 with TRBJ1-5, with D maybe TRBD1 (5 bases). Germline assignment: CDR1 KGHDR and CDR2 SFDVKD. The V gene lost 4 bases and the J gene lost 5 bases, with 14 bases spanning the gap. This CDR3 spans 15 amino acids.

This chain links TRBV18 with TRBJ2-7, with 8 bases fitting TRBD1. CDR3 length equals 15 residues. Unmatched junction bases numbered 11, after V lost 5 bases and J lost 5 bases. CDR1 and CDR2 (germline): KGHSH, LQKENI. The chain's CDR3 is CASSTQGAVGDEQYF. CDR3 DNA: TGTGCCAGCTCAACTCAGGGGGCAGTCGGGGACGAGCAGTACTTC.

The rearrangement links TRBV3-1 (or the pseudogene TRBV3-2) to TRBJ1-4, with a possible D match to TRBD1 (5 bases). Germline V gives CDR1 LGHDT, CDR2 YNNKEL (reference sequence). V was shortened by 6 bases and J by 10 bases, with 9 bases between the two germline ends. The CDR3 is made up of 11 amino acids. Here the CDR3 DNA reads TGTGCCAGCAGGTACCAGGGAAAACTGTTTTTT. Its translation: CASRYQGKLFF.

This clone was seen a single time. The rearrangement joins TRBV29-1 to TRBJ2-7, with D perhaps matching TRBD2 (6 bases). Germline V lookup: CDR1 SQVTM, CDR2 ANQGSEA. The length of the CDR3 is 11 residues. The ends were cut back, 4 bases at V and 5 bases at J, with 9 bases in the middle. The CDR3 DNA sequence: TGCAGCGTTGTTTCGGGGGACGAGCAGTACTTC. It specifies CSVVSGDEQYF.

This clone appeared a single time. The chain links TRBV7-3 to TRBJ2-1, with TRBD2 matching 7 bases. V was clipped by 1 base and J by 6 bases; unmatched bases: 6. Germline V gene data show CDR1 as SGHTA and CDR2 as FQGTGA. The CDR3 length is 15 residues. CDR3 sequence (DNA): TGTGCCAGCAGCTTAAGGCGGGAGTTTTTCAATGAGCAGTTCTTC. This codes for CASSLRREFFNEQFF.

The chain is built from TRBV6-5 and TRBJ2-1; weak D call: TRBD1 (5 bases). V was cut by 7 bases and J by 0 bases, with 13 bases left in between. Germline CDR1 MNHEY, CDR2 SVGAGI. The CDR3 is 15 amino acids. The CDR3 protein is CASTMGLGSYNEQFF. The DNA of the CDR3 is TGTGCCAGCACAATGGGGCTCGGCTCCTACAATGAGCAGTTCTTC.

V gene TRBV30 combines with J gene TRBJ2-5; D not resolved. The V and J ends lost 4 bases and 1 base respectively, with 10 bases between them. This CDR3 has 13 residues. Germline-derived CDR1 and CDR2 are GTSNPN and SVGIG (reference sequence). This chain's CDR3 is CAWTRHPQETQYF. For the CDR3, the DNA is TGTGCCTGGACGCGTCATCCCCAAGAGACCCAGTACTTC.

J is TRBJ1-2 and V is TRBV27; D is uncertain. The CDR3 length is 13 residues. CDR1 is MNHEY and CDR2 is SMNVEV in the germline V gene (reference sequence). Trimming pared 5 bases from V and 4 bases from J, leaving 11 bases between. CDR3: CASSPRGPYGYTF. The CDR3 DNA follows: TGTGCCAGCAGTCCCCGGGGTCCCTATGGCTACACCTTC.

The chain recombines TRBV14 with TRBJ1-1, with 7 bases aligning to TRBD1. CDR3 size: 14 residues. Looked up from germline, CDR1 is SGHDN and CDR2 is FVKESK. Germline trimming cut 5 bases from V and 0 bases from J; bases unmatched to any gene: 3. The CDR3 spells CASSTTGLNTEAFF. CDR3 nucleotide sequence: TGTGCCAGCAGCACGACAGGGTTGAACACTGAAGCTTTCTTT. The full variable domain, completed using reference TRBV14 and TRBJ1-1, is EAGVTQFPSHSVIEKGQTVTLRCDPISGHDNLYWYRRVMGKEIKFLLHFVKESKQDESGMPNNRFLAERTGGTYSTLKVQPAELEDSGVYFCASSTTGLNTEAFFGQGTRLTVV.

CDR3 DNA: TGTGCCTGGAGTGTACAATCCCCATTCCGAGGGTCTGAAGCTTTCTTT. This translates into CAWSVQSPFRGSEAFF. The chain links TRBV30 to TRBJ1-1; no definite D call. V was clipped by 0 bases and J by 6 bases, with 20 bases between them. The V gene's germline CDR1 is GTSNPN and CDR2 SVGIG (reference sequence). The CDR3 has 16 amino acids. The whole variable domain, remainder taken from reference TRBV30 and TRBJ1-1, is SQTIHQWPATLVQPVGSPLSLECTVEGTSNPNLYWYRQAAGRGLQLLFYSVGIGQISSEVPQNLSASRPQDRQFILSSKKLLLSDSGFYLCAWSVQSPFRGSEAFFGQGTRLTVV.

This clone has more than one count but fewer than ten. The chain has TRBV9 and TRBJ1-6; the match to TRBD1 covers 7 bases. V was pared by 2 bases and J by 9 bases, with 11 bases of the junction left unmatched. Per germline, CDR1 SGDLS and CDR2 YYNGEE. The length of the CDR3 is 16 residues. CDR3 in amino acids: CASSVEETGWRSPLHF. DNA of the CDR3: TGTGCCAGCAGCGTTGAGGAGACAGGGTGGCGTTCACCCCTCCACTTT.

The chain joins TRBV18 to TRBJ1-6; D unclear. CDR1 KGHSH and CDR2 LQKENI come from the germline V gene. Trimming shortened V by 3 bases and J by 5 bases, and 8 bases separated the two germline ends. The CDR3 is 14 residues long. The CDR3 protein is CASSPRGDNSPLHF. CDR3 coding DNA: TGTGCCAGCTCACCTCGAGGCGATAATTCACCCCTCCACTTT.

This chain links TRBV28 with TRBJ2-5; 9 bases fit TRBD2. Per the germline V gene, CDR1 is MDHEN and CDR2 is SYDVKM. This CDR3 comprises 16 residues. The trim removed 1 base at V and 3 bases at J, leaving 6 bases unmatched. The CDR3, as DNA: TGTGCCAGCAGTTTATTTGCCAGCGGGGGGAAAGAGACCCAGTACTTC. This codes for CASSLFASGGKETQYF.

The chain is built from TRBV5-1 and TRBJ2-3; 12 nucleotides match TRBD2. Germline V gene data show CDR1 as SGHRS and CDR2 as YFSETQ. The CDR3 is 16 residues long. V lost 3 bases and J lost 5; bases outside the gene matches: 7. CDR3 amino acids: CASSSTLAGGRDTQYF. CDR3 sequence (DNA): TGCGCCAGCAGCTCCACACTAGCGGGAGGCAGAGATACGCAGTATTTT.

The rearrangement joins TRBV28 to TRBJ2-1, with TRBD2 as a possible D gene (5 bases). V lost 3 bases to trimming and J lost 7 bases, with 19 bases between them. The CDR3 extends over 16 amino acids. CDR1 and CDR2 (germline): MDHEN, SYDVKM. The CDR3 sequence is CASSFDLIRRANEQFF. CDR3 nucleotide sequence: TGTGCCAGCAGTTTTGACCTTATTAGGCGGGCGAATGAGCAGTTCTTC.

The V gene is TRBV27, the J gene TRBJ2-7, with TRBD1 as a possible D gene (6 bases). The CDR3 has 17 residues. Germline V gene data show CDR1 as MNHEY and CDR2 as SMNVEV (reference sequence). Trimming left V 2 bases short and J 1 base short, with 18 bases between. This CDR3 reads CASSLKGQGLESYEQYF. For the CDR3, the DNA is TGTGCCAGCAGTTTAAAGGGTCAGGGGTTGGAGTCCTACGAGCAGTACTTC.

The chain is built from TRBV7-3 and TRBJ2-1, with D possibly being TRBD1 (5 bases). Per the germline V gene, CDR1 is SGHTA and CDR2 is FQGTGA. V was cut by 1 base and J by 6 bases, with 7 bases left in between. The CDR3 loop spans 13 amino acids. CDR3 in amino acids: CASSLRQGNEQFF. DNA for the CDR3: TGTGCCAGCAGCTTAAGGCAGGGCAATGAGCAGTTCTTC.

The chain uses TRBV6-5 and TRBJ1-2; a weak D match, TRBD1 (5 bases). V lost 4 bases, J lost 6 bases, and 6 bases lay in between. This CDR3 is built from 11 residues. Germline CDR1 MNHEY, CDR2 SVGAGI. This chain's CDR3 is CASSLQDGYTF. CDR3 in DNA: TGTGCCAGCAGTTTACAGGATGGCTACACCTTC.

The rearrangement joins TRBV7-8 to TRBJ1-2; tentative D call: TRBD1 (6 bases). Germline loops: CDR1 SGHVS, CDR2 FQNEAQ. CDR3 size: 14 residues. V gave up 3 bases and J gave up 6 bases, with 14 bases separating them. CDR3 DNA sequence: TGTGCCAGCAGCTTGACAGGAAAGATAAATGGCTACACCTTC. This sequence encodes CASSLTGKINGYTF. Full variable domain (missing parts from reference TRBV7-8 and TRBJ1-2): GAGVSQSPRYKVAKRGQDVALRCDPISGHVSLFWYQQALGQGPEFLTYFQNEAQLDKSGLPSDRFFAERPEGSVSTLKIQRTQQEDSAVYLCASSLTGKINGYTFGSGTRLTVV.

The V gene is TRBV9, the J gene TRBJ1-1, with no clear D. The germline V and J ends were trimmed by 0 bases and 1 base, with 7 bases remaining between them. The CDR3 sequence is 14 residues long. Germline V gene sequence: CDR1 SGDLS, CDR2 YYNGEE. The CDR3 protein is CASSVGAKNTEAFF. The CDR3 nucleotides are TGTGCCAGCAGCGTAGGGGCCAAGAACACTGAAGCTTTCTTT.

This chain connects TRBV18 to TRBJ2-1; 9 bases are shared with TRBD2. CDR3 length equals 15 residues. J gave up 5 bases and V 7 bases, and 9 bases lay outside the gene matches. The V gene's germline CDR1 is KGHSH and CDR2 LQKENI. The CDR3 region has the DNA TGTGCCAGCTTCCCGGGACTAGCCGCTCACAATGAGCAGTTCTTC. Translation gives CASFPGLAAHNEQFF.

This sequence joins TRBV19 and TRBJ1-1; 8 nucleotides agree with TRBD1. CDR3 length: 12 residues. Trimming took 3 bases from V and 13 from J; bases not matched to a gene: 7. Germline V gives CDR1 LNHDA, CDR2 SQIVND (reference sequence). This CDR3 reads CASSIGQGRFFF. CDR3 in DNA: TGTGCCAGTAGTATCGGACAGGGCCGCTTTTTCTTT.